This is a list of T cell receptor beta chains from one sample in a study of cytomegalovirus exposure and HLA in healthy donors. Only in-frame clones appear in the TCRdb table, and some are missing; sequencing was by immunoSEQ multiplex PCR. The sample lists 150,000 or so clones, 76% seen once, with over 3% in the top ten. Sample: PBMCs. These receptors were collected from a male donor in good health and CMV-seronegative. The CDR3 runs from the conserved cysteine through the conserved F or W. The order of the fields is D gene, J gene, V gene, clone size, CDR3 length, CDR3 DNA, CDR3 protein. D genes are given only for firm matches. Some rows mark clone size as missing; the rest say once, few, many or name a class of expanded clone.

>-|TRBJ1-4|TRBV29-1|-|13
TGCAGCGTTGGCAGCCCAGGGAATGAAAAACTGTTTTTT
CSVGSPGNEKLFF
>TRBD2|TRBJ2-3|TRBV6-5|-|15
TGTGCCAGCAGGACGGGGGGGAGACCGGCAGATACGCAGTATTTT
CASRTGGRPADTQYF
>TRBD1|TRBJ1-2|TRBV30|-|20
TGTGCCTGGAGTGTAAAGTATCCGCTAGAGGGGGCAACAGATAACTATGGCTACACCTTC
CAWSVKYPLEGATDNYGYTF
>TRBD1|TRBJ2-6|TRBV18|-|18
TGTGCCAGCTCAGTACCTGACAGGGCGGTCTCTGGGGCCAACGTCCTGACTTTC
CASSVPDRAVSGANVLTF
>TRBD2|TRBJ2-5|TRBV7-3|-|15
TGTGCCAGCAGCTCCGGGACTAGCGTTGAGGAGACCCAGTACTTC
CASSSGTSVEETQYF
>TRBD2|TRBJ2-1|TRBV29-1|few|14
TGCAGCGTTGACGGCGGGAGACTTTACAATGAGCAGTTCTTC
CSVDGGRLYNEQFF
>TRBD2|TRBJ2-1|TRBV7-2|-|16
TGTGCCAGCAGCTTAGCGGGGACTAGCGGGAGACGTGAGCAGTTCTTC
CASSLAGTSGRREQFF
>-|TRBJ2-7|TRBV28|once|15
TGTGCCAGCAGGTCTACTGGCGGGGGCACCTACGAGCAGTACTTC
CASRSTGGGTYEQYF
>-|TRBJ2-7|TRBV27|once|17
TGTGCCAGCAGTTTATCGATTGGTCAGGCCTATTCCTACGAGCAGTACTTC
CASSLSIGQAYSYEQYF
>-|TRBJ2-6|TRBV2|-|14
TGTGCCAGCAGTAAGGAGTCCGGGGCCAACGTCCTGACTTTC
CASSKESGANVLTF
>TRBD2|TRBJ2-7|TRBV5-6|-|15
TGTGCCAGCAGGCTTGGTGGGACTAGTATCCACGAGCAGTACTTC
CASRLGGTSIHEQYF
>-|TRBJ2-1|TRBV9|-|18
TGTGCCAGCAGCGTAGAAGGGTCGCCGGGGGTCTATTACAATGAGCAGTTCTTC
CASSVEGSPGVYYNEQFF
>-|TRBJ2-7|TRBV21-1|-|18
TGTGCCAGCAGCAAAAAAGAGGGAGGGGGGACACCCTCCTACGAGCAGTACTTC
CASSKKEGGGTPSYEQYF
>TRBD1|TRBJ2-2|TRBV6-4|-|14
TGTGCCAGCAAGCAGACAGGGGGCACCGGGGAGCTGTTTTTT
CASKQTGGTGELFF
>TRBD1|TRBJ1-1|TRBV5-1|-|18
TGCGCCAGCAGTCAGACCTGGGACAGGGTGGGTCGGGGCACTGAAGCTTTCTTT
CASSQTWDRVGRGTEAFF
>TRBD2|TRBJ2-3|TRBV2|-|15
TGTGCCAGCAGCCCGGGACTAGGAGACGCAGATACGCAGTATTTT
CASSPGLGDADTQYF
>-|TRBJ2-7|TRBV5-1|-|14
TGCGCCAGCAGCTTGGTTGCAGGGAACTACGAGCAGTACTTC
CASSLVAGNYEQYF
>TRBD1|TRBJ2-5|TRBV6-1|-|13
TGTGCCAGCAGTGCAGGGACAGAAGAGACCCAGTACTTC
CASSAGTEETQYF
>-|TRBJ1-4|TRBV7-2|-|16
TGTGCCAGCAGCTTAGGAGGCGGCAGGGAAGGTGAAAAACTGTTTTTT
CASSLGGGREGEKLFF
>-|TRBJ2-1|TRBV7-3|-|17
TGTGCCAGCAGCTTGACGGGTAGCGAAAGCTCCTACAATGAGCAGTTCTTC
CASSLTGSESSYNEQFF
>-|TRBJ2-5|TRBV15|-|14
TGTGCCACCAGCAGACAAGCCTACCAAGAGACCCAGTACTTC
CATSRQAYQETQYF
>-|TRBJ2-7|TRBV2|few|12
TGTGCCAGCAGTGGGGACTCCTACGAGCAGTACTTC
CASSGDSYEQYF
>-|TRBJ2-5|TRBV13|-|16
TGTGCCAGCAGCTTAGAAGGGATCGGGGGACAAGAGACCCAGTACTTC
CASSLEGIGGQETQYF
>-|TRBJ2-1|TRBV27|-|15
TGTGCCAGCAGCCCACTAGCAGCCGGCTACAATGAGCAGTTCTTC
CASSPLAAGYNEQFF
>TRBD2|TRBJ2-3|TRBV7-2|few|17
TGTGCCAGCAGCTTAGACCCGGGACTAGCAGACACCGGTACGCAGTATTTT
CASSLDPGLADTGTQYF
>-|TRBJ1-2|TRBV5-4|-|13
TGTGCCAGCAGCTTGGACAGGGTTGGCGGCTACACCTTC
CASSLDRVGGYTF
>TRBD1|TRBJ1-2|TRBV7-2|-|15
TGTGCTAGCAGCTCACAATCGGGACAGAACTATGGCTACACCTTC
CASSSQSGQNYGYTF
>-|TRBJ2-7|TRBV20-1|-|11
TGCAGTGCCACAGAAACCTACGAGCAGTACTTC
CSATETYEQYF
>-|TRBJ1-2|TRBV5-1|few|16
TGCGCCAGCAGCTTGGACGGGGTGGGGTTTACCTATGGCTACACCTTC
CASSLDGVGFTYGYTF